This T cell receptor (beta chain) emerged from a study of CD8+ T cells in alopecia areata. As the sequencing template, cDNA was produced by extracting RNA and reverse transcribing it. Sequencing was performed with immunoSEQ multiplex PCR; in TCRdb, only in-frame clones are kept and a portion is missing. Here the sample spans about 150,000 clones, around 86% being singletons. Trimming removed 8 bases from V and 7 bases from J, with 23 bases in between. Per germline, CDR1 MGHDK and CDR2 SYGVNS. This CDR3 contains 15 residues. The receptor was derived from a human donor with alopecia areata. This material consisted of CD8+ T cells sorted from blood, taken at week 0. The J gene is TRBJ2-5, the V gene TRBV25-1; D possibly corresponds to TRBD2 (6 bases). The CDR3 here is CASRPEGDERATQYF. Here the CDR3 DNA reads TGTGCCAGCCGCCCGGAGGGCGACGAAAGAGCGACCCAGTACTTC. Looking up the rest from reference TRBV25-1 and TRBJ2-5 gives the full variable domain: EADIYQTPRYLVIGTGKKITLECSQTMGHDKMYWYQQDPGMELHLIHYSYGVNSTEKGDLSSESTVSRIRTEHFPLTLESARPSHTSQYLCASRPEGDERATQYFGPGTRLLVL.